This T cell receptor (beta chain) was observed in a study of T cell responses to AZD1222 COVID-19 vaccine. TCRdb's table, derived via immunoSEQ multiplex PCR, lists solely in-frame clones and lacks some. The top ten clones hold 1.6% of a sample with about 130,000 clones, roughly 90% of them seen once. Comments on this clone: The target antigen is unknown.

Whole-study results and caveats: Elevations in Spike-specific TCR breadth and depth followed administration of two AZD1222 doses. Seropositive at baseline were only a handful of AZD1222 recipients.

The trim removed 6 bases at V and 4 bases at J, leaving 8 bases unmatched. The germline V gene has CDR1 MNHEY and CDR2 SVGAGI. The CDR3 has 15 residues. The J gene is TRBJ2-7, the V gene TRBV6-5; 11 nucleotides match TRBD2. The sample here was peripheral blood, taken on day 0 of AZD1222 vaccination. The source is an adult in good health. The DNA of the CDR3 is TGTGCCAGCAGGCCCACTAGCGGGAGTGCTTACGAGCAGTACTTC. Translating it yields CASRPTSGSAYEQYF.